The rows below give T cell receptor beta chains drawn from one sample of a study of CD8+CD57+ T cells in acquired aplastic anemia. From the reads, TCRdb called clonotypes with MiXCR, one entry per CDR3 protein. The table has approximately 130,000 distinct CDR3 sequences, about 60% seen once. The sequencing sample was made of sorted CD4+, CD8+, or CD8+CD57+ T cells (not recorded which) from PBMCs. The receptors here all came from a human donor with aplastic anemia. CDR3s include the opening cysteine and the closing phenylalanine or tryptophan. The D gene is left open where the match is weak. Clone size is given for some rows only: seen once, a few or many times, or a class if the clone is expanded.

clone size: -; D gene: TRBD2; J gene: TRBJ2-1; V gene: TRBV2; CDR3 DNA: TGTGCCAGCAGGTCGGGTAGCGGGAGGGTCCATGAGCAGTTCTTC; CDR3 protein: CASRSGSGRVHEQFF
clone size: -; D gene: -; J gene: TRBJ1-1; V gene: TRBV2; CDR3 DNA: TGTGCCAGCACGGGACCGGGGAACGCTGAAGCTTTCTTT; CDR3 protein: CASTGPGNAEAFF
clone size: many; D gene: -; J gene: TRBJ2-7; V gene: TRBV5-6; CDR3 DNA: TGTGCCAGCAGCCATCAAGGCTACGAGCAGTACTTC; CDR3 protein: CASSHQGYEQYF
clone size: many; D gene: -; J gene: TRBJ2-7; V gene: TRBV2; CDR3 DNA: TGTGCCAGCAGTGAGAATTTACAGGGCTACGAGCAGTACTTC; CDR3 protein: CASSENLQGYEQYF
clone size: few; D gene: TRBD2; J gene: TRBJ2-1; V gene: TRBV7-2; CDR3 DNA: TGTGCCAGCAGCTACTTAGCGGGAGTAAGGGACAATGAGCAGTTCTTC; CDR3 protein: CASSYLAGVRDNEQFF
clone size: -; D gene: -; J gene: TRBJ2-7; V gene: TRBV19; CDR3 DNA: TGTGCCAGTACCCCGTCCCCTCTCTCCTACGAGCAGTACTTC; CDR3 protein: CASTPSPLSYEQYF
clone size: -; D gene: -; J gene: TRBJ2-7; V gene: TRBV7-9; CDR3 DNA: TGTGCCAGCAGCTTGCAGGGCACCGAGCAGTACTTC; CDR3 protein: CASSLQGTEQYF
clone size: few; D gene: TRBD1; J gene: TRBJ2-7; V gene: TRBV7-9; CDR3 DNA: TGTGCCAGCAGCTCCTCTGACAGGGAGCGGGAGCAGTACTTC; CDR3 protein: CASSSSDREREQYF
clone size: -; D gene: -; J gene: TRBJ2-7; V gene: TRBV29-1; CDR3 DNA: TGCAGCGTTGTACTTACGGGGAGCTACGAGCAGTACTTC; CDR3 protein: CSVVLTGSYEQYF
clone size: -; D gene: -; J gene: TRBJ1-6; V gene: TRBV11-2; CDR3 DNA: TGTGCCAGCAGCTTGGGCAGGGTCCCCTCCTATAATTCACCCCTCCACTTT; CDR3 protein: CASSLGRVPSYNSPLHF